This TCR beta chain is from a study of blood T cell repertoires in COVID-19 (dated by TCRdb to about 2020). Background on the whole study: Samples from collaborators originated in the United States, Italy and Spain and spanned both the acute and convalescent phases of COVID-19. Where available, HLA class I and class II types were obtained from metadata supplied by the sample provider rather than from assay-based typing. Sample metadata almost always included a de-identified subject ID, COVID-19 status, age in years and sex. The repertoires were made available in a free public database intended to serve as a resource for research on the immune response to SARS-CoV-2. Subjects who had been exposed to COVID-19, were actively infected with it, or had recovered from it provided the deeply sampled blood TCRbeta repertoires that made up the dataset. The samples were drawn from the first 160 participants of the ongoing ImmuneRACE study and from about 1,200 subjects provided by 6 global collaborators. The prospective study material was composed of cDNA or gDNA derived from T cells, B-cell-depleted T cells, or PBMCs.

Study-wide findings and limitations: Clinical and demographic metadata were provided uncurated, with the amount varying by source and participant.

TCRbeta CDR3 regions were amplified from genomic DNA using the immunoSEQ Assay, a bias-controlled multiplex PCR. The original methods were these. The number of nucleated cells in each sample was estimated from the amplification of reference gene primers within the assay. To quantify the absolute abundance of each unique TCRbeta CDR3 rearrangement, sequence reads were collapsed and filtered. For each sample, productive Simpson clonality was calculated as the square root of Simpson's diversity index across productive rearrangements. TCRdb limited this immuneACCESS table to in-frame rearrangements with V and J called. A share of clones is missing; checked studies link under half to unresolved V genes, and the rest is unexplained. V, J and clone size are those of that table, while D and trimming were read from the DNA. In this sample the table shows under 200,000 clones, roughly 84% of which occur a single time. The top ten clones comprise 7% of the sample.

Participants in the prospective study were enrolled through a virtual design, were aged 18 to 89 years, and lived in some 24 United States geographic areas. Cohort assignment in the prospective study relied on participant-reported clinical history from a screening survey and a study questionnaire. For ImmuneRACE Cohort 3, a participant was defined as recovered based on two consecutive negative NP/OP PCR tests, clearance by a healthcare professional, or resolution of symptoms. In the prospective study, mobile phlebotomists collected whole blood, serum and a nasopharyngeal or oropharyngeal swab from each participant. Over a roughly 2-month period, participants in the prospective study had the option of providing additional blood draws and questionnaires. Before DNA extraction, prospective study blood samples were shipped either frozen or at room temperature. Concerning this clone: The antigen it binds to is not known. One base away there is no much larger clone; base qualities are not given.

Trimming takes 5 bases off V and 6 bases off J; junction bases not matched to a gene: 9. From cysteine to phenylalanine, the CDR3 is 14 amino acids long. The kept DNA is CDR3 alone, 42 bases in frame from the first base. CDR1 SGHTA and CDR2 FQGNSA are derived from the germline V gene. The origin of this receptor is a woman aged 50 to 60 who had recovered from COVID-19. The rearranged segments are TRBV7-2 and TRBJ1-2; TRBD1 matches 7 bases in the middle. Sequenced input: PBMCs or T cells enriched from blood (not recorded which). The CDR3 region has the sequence CASSRQGDWDGYTF. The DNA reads TGTGCCAGCAGCCGCCAGGGGGACTGGGATGGCTACACCTTC.